This T cell receptor beta chain was recovered during a study of OX40 agonist ivuxolimab in advanced cancers. A note on this clone: Antigen specificity is unknown.

The CDR3 is 19 residues long. The study, taken as a whole, reports: CD8+ T cells averaged more expanded clones than CD4+. Blood T cells, both CD4+ and CD8+, expanded clonally by week 6 at 0.1 to 3.0 mg/kg. Partial responders treated at 0.1-3.0 mg/kg exhibited clonal expansion among the lowest measured.

Profiling relied on immunoSEQ multiplex PCR, and the TCRdb table lists in-frame clones only, not all of them. The repertoire consists of under 90,000 clones, with 80% to 85% occurring once and the leading ten covering 2% to 2.5%. The sequencing here drew on CD4+ or CD8+ T cells sorted from blood, taken in a trial of the OX40 agonist ivuxolimab. V gene TRBV12-2 combines with J gene TRBJ2-1; the table's D gene call, TRBD2, was not cross checked with the DNA. TRBV12-2 is a pseudogene. The receptor was isolated from an adult with an advanced solid tumor such as melanoma, head and neck, liver or kidney cancer. CDR3 loop: CASRVPRGIAGWYYNEQFF. CDR3 DNA: TGTGCAAGTCGCGTCCCCCGTGGGATAGCGGGGTGGTACTACAATGAGCAGTTCTTC.